This T cell receptor beta chain was found in a study of CD8+ T cells in alopecia areata. Study at large: A regimen of oral tofacitinib, 5 to 10 mg twice daily, was given to treated patients. The study gave tofacitinib for 6 to 18 months, then 6 months off drug.

Researchers gathered lesional scalp punch biopsies and peripheral blood from patients with alopecia areata. Trimming left V 4 bases short and J 5 bases short, with 14 bases between. The CDR3 has 14 residues. Germline V lookup: CDR1 MDHEN, CDR2 SYDVKM. cDNA reverse transcribed from extracted RNA served as the sequencing template. Data came from immunoSEQ multiplex PCR; TCRdb stores just in-frame clones and leaves some out. This table has 150,000 or so clones, roughly 50% appearing once. This receptor was taken from a human donor with alopecia areata. The rearrangement joins TRBV28 to TRBJ2-5; D might be TRBD1 (6 bases). Sequencing used CD4+ T cells sorted from blood. The CDR3 DNA is TGTGCCAGCAGTTCACGGACAGATCGGGAGACCCAGTACTTC. Amino acid sequence: CASSSRTDRETQYF. The full variable domain, rest sourced from reference TRBV28 and TRBJ2-5, is DVKVTQSSRYLVKRTGEKVFLECVQDMDHENMFWYRQDPGLGLRLIYFSYDVKMKEKGDIPEGYSVSREKKERFSLILESASTNQTSMYLCASSSRTDRETQYFGPGTRLLVL.